These T cell receptor beta chains were read from a single sample in a study of identical twins. TCRdb called the 5' RACE reads again in MiXCR, with one record for every CDR3 protein. This sample has about 890,000 distinct CDR3 sequences, with around an eighth found just once. The data also belong to a second study, concerning yellow fever vaccine responses in identical twins.

The specimen sequenced was PBMCs. Receptor source: a woman aged 18-30 years in good health. Each CDR3 is given with its conserved first and last residue. Fields, in order: V gene, clone size, J gene, D gene, CDR3 DNA, CDR3 protein. D genes are given only for firm matches. Clone size is stated in some rows and not others, as once, few, many or a class when expanded.

TRBV20-1	few	TRBJ1-1	.	TGCAGTGCTAGTCTCGTATGGGGGAACACTGAAGCTTTCTTT	CSASLVWGNTEAFF
TRBV3-1	.	TRBJ2-1	.	TGTGCCAGCAGCCAAGATGGAGGGAACTACAATGAGCAGTTCTTC	CASSQDGGNYNEQFF
TRBV27	few	TRBJ2-3	TRBD1	TGTGCCAGCAGTTCCGCCGGGACAGGGTGGGGGGGTGTCACAGATACGCAGTATTTT	CASSSAGTGWGGVTDTQYF
TRBV14	.	TRBJ2-2	.	TGTGCCAGCAGCCAATTCTCGGGCGTGAACACCGGGGAGCTGTTTTTT	CASSQFSGVNTGELFF
TRBV19	few	TRBJ2-1	TRBD2	TGTGCCAGTAGTATAGTGGGACTAGCGGACCACAATGAGCAGTTCTTC	CASSIVGLADHNEQFF
TRBV12-3/TRBV12-4	.	TRBJ2-1	.	TGTGCCAGCATGGGTCCGGATGAGCAGTTCTTC	CASMGPDEQFF
TRBV19	.	TRBJ1-2	TRBD1	TGTGCCAGTAGATCCGGGACAGGGGACTATGGCTACACCTTC	CASRSGTGDYGYTF
TRBV2	.	TRBJ2-3	.	TGTGCCAGCAGTAGGTGGACAGAGCCGTCTGATACGCAGTATTTT	CASSRWTEPSDTQYF
TRBV12-3/TRBV12-4	.	TRBJ2-1	.	TGTGCCAGCAGACTCGGGGCCGGCTCCTACAATGAGCAGTTCTTC	CASRLGAGSYNEQFF
TRBV5-1	few	TRBJ2-7	.	TGCGCCAGCAGCTCGGGAGGATCTAGCGACAGGGACGAGCAGTACTTC	CASSSGGSSDRDEQYF
TRBV12-3/TRBV12-4	few	TRBJ2-5	.	TGTGCCAGCAGCAAGGTGGACCAAGAGACCCAGTACTTC	CASSKVDQETQYF
TRBV6-5	few	TRBJ2-2	TRBD2	TGTGCCAGCAGTAGGACTAGCGTATACACCGGGGAGCTGTTTTTT	CASSRTSVYTGELFF
TRBV12-3/TRBV12-4	many	TRBJ2-5	.	TGTGCCAGCAGTTTGGGGCAGCTCCAAGAGACCCAGTACTTC	CASSLGQLQETQYF
TRBV18	few	TRBJ2-1	.	TGTGCCAGCTCACGATACCCCGGCTCCTACAATGAGCAGTTCTTC	CASSRYPGSYNEQFF
TRBV19	few	TRBJ1-1	TRBD1	TGTGCCAGTAGTATCACGGGGACAGGTTCTATGAACACTGAAGCTTTCTTT	CASSITGTGSMNTEAFF
TRBV29-1	.	TRBJ2-2	.	TGCAGCGCCGTAAGGGGGTATTCGGGCACCGGGGAGCTGTTTTTT	CSAVRGYSGTGELFF
TRBV29-1	.	TRBJ1-3	.	TGCAGCGCCCGACGACAGAGTGGAAACACCATATATTTT	CSARRQSGNTIYF
TRBV12-3/TRBV12-4	many	TRBJ1-6	.	TGTGCCAGCAGTTTGGAGTCCCCCTCCTATAATTCACCCCTCCACTTT	CASSLESPSYNSPLHF
TRBV28	.	TRBJ2-1	.	TGTGCCAGCAGTTACGGGACAAGCCTACTCAATGAGCAGTTCTTC	CASSYGTSLLNEQFF
TRBV7-9	many	TRBJ2-1	TRBD2	TGTGCCAGCAGCTTAGGCATTATGACTAGCGGGAGCAATGAGCAGTTCTTC	CASSLGIMTSGSNEQFF
TRBV12-3/TRBV12-4	.	TRBJ2-3	TRBD2	TGTGCCAGCAAACAAGGGAGGGCAGATACGCAGTATTTT	CASKQGRADTQYF
TRBV7-9	.	TRBJ1-4	TRBD1	TGTGCCAGCAGCTCGAGGACAGGGTCGAATGAAAAACTGTTTTTT	CASSSRTGSNEKLFF
TRBV10-3	.	TRBJ2-1	TRBD1	TGTGCCATCAGTGGACAGGGTAAATTCAATGAGCAGTTCTTC	CAISGQGKFNEQFF
TRBV4-1	many	TRBJ2-2	.	TGCGCCAGCAGCCAAGGTCTGACTAACACCGGGGAGCTGTTTTTT	CASSQGLTNTGELFF
TRBV7-8	.	TRBJ2-3	TRBD2	TGTGCCAGCAGCTTAGTTTTCGGCGGGGGGGACACAGATACGCAGTATTTT	CASSLVFGGGDTDTQYF
TRBV5-1	many	TRBJ2-1	.	TGCGCCAGCAGCGTCCTACCCGGGACGACCATAAATGAGCAGTTCTTC	CASSVLPGTTINEQFF
TRBV7-2	.	TRBJ2-1	TRBD1	TGTGCCAGCAGGCGACAGGGTGGTGCCTCCTACAATGAGCAGTTCTTC	CASRRQGGASYNEQFF
TRBV12-3/TRBV12-4	many	TRBJ2-1	TRBD2	TGTGCCAGCAGTTTAGCGGGGCCCGGGACTAGCGGGGGGACCCTTTACAATGAGCAGTTCTTC	CASSLAGPGTSGGTLYNEQFF
TRBV12-3/TRBV12-4	.	TRBJ1-6	.	TGTGCCAGCAGTTTGGGGGACATTCCCCTCCACTTT	CASSLGDIPLHF
TRBV24-1	few	TRBJ2-1	TRBD2	TGTGCCACCAGTGATTTTAGAACTAGGGGGACTAGCGAAGACAATGAGCAGTTCTTC	CATSDFRTRGTSEDNEQFF
TRBV10-3	.	TRBJ1-5	.	TGTGCCATCAGTGAGTCCGCCTTCCTCGGTCAGGCAATCAATCAGCCCCAGCATTTT	CAISESAFLGQAINQPQHF
TRBV7-8	.	TRBJ2-7	.	TGTGCCAGCAGCTCCAGGGAGGGGGGCCCGGTATCCGGGCAGTACTTC	CASSSREGGPVSGQYF
TRBV12-3/TRBV12-4	.	TRBJ1-2	.	TGTGCCAGCTGGGAGGATGGCTACACCTTC	CASWEDGYTF
TRBV6-6	many	TRBJ1-5	.	TGTGCCAGCAACCTCCGGGACGATCAGCCCCAGCATTTT	CASNLRDDQPQHF
TRBV15	many	TRBJ2-2	.	TGTGCCACCAGCAGAGTGTCGACAGGGAACACCGGGGAGCTGTTTTTT	CATSRVSTGNTGELFF
TRBV10-3	few	TRBJ2-5	.	TGTGCCATCAGTGATTGGAAGGGACGGGGGGCTCAAGAGACCCAGTACTTC	CAISDWKGRGAQETQYF
TRBV12-3/TRBV12-4	few	TRBJ2-1	.	TGTGCCAGCAGTTTTAACGGCGGGGGCCCTGAGCAGTTCTTC	CASSFNGGGPEQFF
TRBV12-3/TRBV12-4	.	TRBJ1-2	.	TGTGCCAGCAGCGAACGGTTGGCAGGGCCGAAATATGGCTACACCTTC	CASSERLAGPKYGYTF
TRBV12-3/TRBV12-4	.	TRBJ2-7	.	TGTGCCAGCAGTTTTTCGGTAGCGCGTTCCTACGAGCAGTACTTC	CASSFSVARSYEQYF
TRBV7-2	many	TRBJ1-1	.	TGTGCCAGCAGCTTAGAGGAGCTGAGTGGGGTAGCTTTCTTT	CASSLEELSGVAFF
TRBV7-9	few	TRBJ1-2	.	TGTGCCAGCAGCTTAGTTTTGGGTGCAGGCTACACCTTC	CASSLVLGAGYTF
TRBV7-9	.	TRBJ2-5	.	TGTGCCAGCAGCTTTGGCCAGTCTTCAGAGACCCAGTACTTC	CASSFGQSSETQYF
TRBV9	.	TRBJ1-1	.	TGTGCCAGCAGCGTTCGGGACGGTGGGAACACTGAAGCTTTCTTT	CASSVRDGGNTEAFF
TRBV7-9	few	TRBJ1-5	TRBD1	TGTGCCAGCAGCTGGGGACAGGGTGGAGATCAGCCCCAGCATTTT	CASSWGQGGDQPQHF
TRBV6-1	.	TRBJ2-1	.	TGTGCCAGCAGCCTCGGCCGGGGGACATTCTACAATGAGCAGTTCTTC	CASSLGRGTFYNEQFF